One sample yielded the 30 T cell receptor beta chains listed below, sequenced in a study of T cell responses to AZD1222 COVID-19 vaccine. Assay used: immunoSEQ multiplex PCR; TCRdb lists only in-frame clones, some missing. Altogether 110,000 to 150,000 clones are present, roughly 89% being singletons, with the ten largest covering around 1.7%. The sequencing used peripheral blood, collected on day 0 of AZD1222 vaccination. These receptors originate from an adult in good health.

V usage is TRBV28 and J usage is TRBJ2-7; D uncertain. Trimming removed 3 bases from V and 3 bases from J, with 24 bases in between. The germline V gene encodes CDR1 MDHEN and CDR2 SYDVKM. This CDR3 has 18 amino acids. The CDR3 protein is CASSFPLSLRGPNYEQYF. CDR3 DNA: TGTGCCAGCAGTTTTCCCCTCTCCCTTAGAGGACCCAACTACGAGCAGTACTTC. Complete variable domain (other parts from reference TRBV28 and TRBJ2-7): DVKVTQSSRYLVKRTGEKVFLECVQDMDHENMFWYRQDPGLGLRLIYFSYDVKMKEKGDIPEGYSVSREKKERFSLILESASTNQTSMYLCASSFPLSLRGPNYEQYFGPGTRLTVT.

The genes are TRBV10-2 and TRBJ2-1; possibly TRBD2 for D (7 bases). V lost 7 bases and J lost 8, with 21 bases in between. From germline, CDR1 is WSHSY and CDR2 SAAADI. There are 15 residues in the CDR3. CDR3 bases: TGCGCCAGCAAGGCCCTTCGGGGGGCCTTCGATGAGCAGTTCTTC. Its translation is CASKALRGAFDEQFF.

V gene TRBV7-5 combines with J gene TRBJ2-7; the table's D call, TRBD1, has no DNA check behind it. TRBV7-5 is shown as a pseudogene. This CDR3 region has 15 residues. This CDR3 is CVRSLSGKRSYEQYF. CDR3 DNA sequence: TGTGTCAGAAGCCTCTCAGGGAAAAGGTCCTACGAGCAGTACTTC.

Concerning this clone itself: This specimen includes other DNA sequences encoding the same CDR3. The rearrangement uses TRBV7-2 and TRBJ2-7; D is unclear. The V and J ends lost 1 base and 2 bases respectively, with 6 bases between them. The CDR3 length is 13 residues. Per the germline V gene, CDR1 is SGHTA and CDR2 is FQGNSA. The CDR3 coding sequence is TGTGCCAGCAGCTTAGGGCGGCCCTACGAGCAGTACTTC. As protein: CASSLGRPYEQYF.

This chain connects TRBV7-9 to TRBJ2-1; TRBD1 matches 9 bases. CDR3 length: 16 amino acids. The germline V gene has CDR1 SEHNR and CDR2 FQNEAQ (reference sequence). Unmatched junction bases numbered 6, after V lost 5 bases and J lost 1 base. The CDR3 DNA is TGTGCCAGCAGCCCCGGACAGGGGAAGTCCTACAATGAGCAGTTCTTC. As protein: CASSPGQGKSYNEQFF.

This chain links TRBV6-5 with TRBJ2-7, with TRBD1 matching 8 bases. The ends lost 6 bases at V and 4 bases at J; junction bases unmatched: 11. Per the germline V gene, CDR1 is MNHEY and CDR2 is SVGAGI. This CDR3 is 15 amino acids long. CDR3 region: CASSPNRGLGYEQYF. The CDR3 region has the DNA TGTGCCAGCAGCCCCAACAGGGGGTTAGGTTACGAGCAGTACTTC.

The V gene is TRBV5-6, the J gene TRBJ1-3, with 7 bases aligning to TRBD1. The CDR3 has 19 residues. Unmatched junction bases numbered 15, after V lost 3 bases and J lost 0 bases. Germline V CDR1 and CDR2: SGHDT, YYEEEE. CDR3 in DNA: TGTGCCAGCAGCTCCCTCTTGAGGGGGCCCTACAGCTCTGGAAACACCATATATTTT. This sequence encodes CASSSLLRGPYSSGNTIYF.

V is TRBV27 and J is TRBJ1-5; D is unclear. The CDR3 contains 16 residues. The germline CDR1 and CDR2 sequences are MNHEY and SMNVEV (reference sequence). Trimming left V 3 bases short and J 6 bases short, with 18 bases between. CDR3 loop: CASSLDGVTPGQPQHF. CDR3 DNA sequence: TGTGCCAGCAGTTTGGACGGGGTGACGCCCGGTCAGCCCCAGCATTTT.

V gene TRBV7-2 combines with J gene TRBJ1-4; D remains ambiguous. Trimming left V 5 bases short and J 8 bases short, with 18 bases between. This CDR3 is 15 amino acids long. CDR1 SGHTA and CDR2 FQGNSA come from the germline V gene. The CDR3 spells CASSLLPGSREKLFF. CDR3 nucleotide sequence: TGTGCCAGCAGCCTCCTTCCCGGGTCGAGAGAAAAACTGTTTTTT.

The chain carries TRBV9 and TRBJ1-5; 9 positions match TRBD1. The germline CDR1 and CDR2 sequences are SGDLS and YYNGEE. V was pared by 0 bases and J by 5 bases, with 3 bases of the junction left unmatched. This CDR3 has 15 amino acids. CDR3 bases: TGTGCCAGCAGCGTAGACGGGACAGGGTATCAGCCCCAGCATTTT. This translates into CASSVDGTGYQPQHF.

The genes are TRBV10-3 and TRBJ1-1; D gene unclear. CDR1 and CDR2 from the germline V gene are ENHRY and SYGVKD. This CDR3 is 13 amino acids long. V was clipped by 2 bases and J by 8 bases, with 12 bases between them. The CDR3 nucleotides are TGTGCCATCAGTGAGGGTTGGAGAAACGAAGCTTTCTTT. The encoded protein is CAISEGWRNEAFF.

CDR3 loop: CASSKAGGTYNEQFF. The CDR3 DNA reads TGCGCCAGCAGCAAAGCAGGCGGGACCTACAATGAGCAGTTCTTC. The chain employs TRBV5-1 and TRBJ2-1; D may be TRBD2 (6 bases). The germline V and J ends were trimmed by 4 bases and 2 bases, with 13 bases remaining between them. Germline CDR1 is SGHRS and CDR2 is YFSETQ. CDR3 length equals 15 residues. Complete variable domain (other parts from reference TRBV5-1 and TRBJ2-1): KAGVTQTPRYLIKTRGQQVTLSCSPISGHRSVSWYQQTPGQGLQFLFEYFSETQRNKGNFPGRFSGRQFSNSRSEMNVSTLELGDSALYLCASSKAGGTYNEQFFGPGTRLTVL.

The gene calls are TRBV20-1 and TRBJ1-5; D remains unclear. Germline CDR1 is DFQATT and CDR2 is SNEGSKA (reference sequence). V lost 6 bases and J lost 4, with 10 bases in between. CDR3 length: 12 amino acids. CDR3 amino acids: CSASRANQPQHF. CDR3 DNA sequence: TGCAGTGCGAGTAGGGCGAATCAGCCCCAGCATTTT.

The chain carries TRBV9 and TRBJ1-3; TRBD1 matches at 7 bases. With V trimmed by 4 bases and J by 2 bases, 6 bases remained unmatched. Germline loops: CDR1 SGDLS, CDR2 YYNGEE. CDR3 length: 15 amino acids. The CDR3, as DNA: TGTGCCAGCAGCTTAACACAGGGGACTGGAAACACCATATATTTT. It is translated as CASSLTQGTGNTIYF.

The V and J genes are TRBV5-1 and TRBJ2-5; TRBD2 matches at 11 bases. The CDR3 has 14 amino acids. CDR1 is SGHRS and CDR2 is YFSETQ in the germline V gene. The ends lost 6 bases at V and 4 bases at J; junction bases unmatched: 5. CDR3 sequence reads: CASTGLAGRETQYF. The DNA of the CDR3 is TGCGCCAGCACCGGACTAGCGGGTAGAGAGACCCAGTACTTC.

This chain uses TRBV12-5 with TRBJ2-1; TRBD2 matches at 9 bases. From germline, CDR1 is LGHNT and CDR2 FRNRAP. The CDR3 runs 16 residues. V dropped 0 bases and J dropped 9; count of bases not matched to a gene: 9. The CDR3 region is CASGLVAGGPMGEQFF. In nucleotides, the CDR3 is TGTGCTAGTGGTTTGGTGGCGGGAGGGCCGATGGGTGAGCAGTTCTTC.

This clone was detected once. This chain joins TRBV2 and TRBJ2-5; no definite D call. Germline loops: CDR1 SNHLY, CDR2 FYNNEI. CDR3 size: 11 residues. V lost 6 bases and J 0 bases, leaving 2 bases between the germline ends. The CDR3 region is CASSYQETQYF. The CDR3 nucleotides read TGTGCCAGCAGCTACCAAGAGACCCAGTACTTC.

The table lists this clone with many counts. The rearrangement joins TRBV6-1 to TRBJ2-6; possible D gene TRBD2, 5 bases. CDR3 size: 15 residues. With 3 bases removed from V and 0 bases from J, the gap between germline ends came to 6 bases. CDR1 MNHNS and CDR2 SASEGT come from the germline V gene. DNA of the CDR3: TGTGCCAGCAGTGATGAGGGCTCTGGGGCCAACGTCCTGACTTTC. Its protein is CASSDEGSGANVLTF.

The rearrangement uses TRBV3-1 (or the pseudogene TRBV3-2) and TRBJ1-1; TRBD1 agrees at 7 bases. The germline CDR1 and CDR2 sequences are LGHDT and YNNKEL (reference sequence). Trimming took 3 bases from V and 0 from J; bases not matched to a gene: 10. The CDR3 is 17 amino acids. CDR3 residues: CASSHGADRAMNTEAFF. The DNA of the CDR3 is TGTGCCAGCAGCCATGGGGCCGACAGGGCAATGAACACTGAAGCTTTCTTT.

The rearrangement links TRBV4-1 to TRBJ2-7; D is ambiguous. CDR1 and CDR2 from the germline V gene are MGHRA and YSYEKL. The length of the CDR3 is 18 residues. V gave up 2 bases and J gave up 2 bases, with 22 bases separating them. The CDR3 loop reads CASSQKIHGHFVPYEQYF. CDR3 in DNA: TGCGCCAGCAGCCAAAAGATTCACGGCCATTTCGTTCCCTACGAGCAGTACTTC.

The V gene is TRBV27, the J gene TRBJ2-1; 7 bases line up with TRBD2. Germline trimming cut 3 bases from V and 4 bases from J; bases unmatched to any gene: 6. The length of the CDR3 is 15 residues. The germline V gene encodes CDR1 MNHEY and CDR2 SMNVEV (reference sequence). CDR3 bases: TGTGCCAGCAGTTTTGGCGGGAGTAGGTACAATGAGCAGTTCTTC. Translated, it gives CASSFGGSRYNEQFF.

The J gene is TRBJ1-6, the V gene TRBV7-9; D uncertain. Trimming cost V 5 bases and J 7 bases, with 9 bases left between them. CDR3 length equals 13 residues. Germline assignment: CDR1 SEHNR and CDR2 FQNEAQ (reference sequence). The CDR3 DNA is TGTGCCAGCAGCGCTAGCCTCAATTCACCCCTCCACTTT. Amino acids: CASSASLNSPLHF.

The genes are TRBV21-1 and TRBJ2-7; the table's TRBD2 call for D was not verified on the DNA. TRBV21-1 is annotated as a pseudogene. This CDR3 comprises 17 residues. This CDR3 is CASSDYSGRARSYEQYF. CDR3 nucleotide sequence: TGTGCCAGCAGCGATTATAGCGGGAGGGCCAGGAGCTACGAGCAGTACTTC.

The chain joins TRBV5-4 to TRBJ2-5, with D possibly TRBD2 on 5 matching bases. The CDR3 spans 14 residues. The V gene's germline CDR1 is SGHNT and CDR2 YYREEE (reference sequence). The ends were cut back, 4 bases at V and 3 bases at J, with 13 bases in the middle. CDR3 sequence reads: CASSPDWREETQYF. CDR3 nucleotide sequence: TGTGCCAGCAGCCCAGACTGGCGGGAAGAGACCCAGTACTTC.

The chain employs TRBV12-3 or TRBV12-4 and TRBJ2-7; D gene unclear. This CDR3 region has 13 residues. V was trimmed by 3 bases and J by 1 base, leaving 7 bases between them. CDR3 amino acids: CASSFASSYEQYF. In DNA, the CDR3 is TGTGCCAGCAGTTTCGCTAGTTCCTACGAGCAGTACTTC.

V is TRBV7-2 and J is TRBJ2-7, with D possibly being TRBD1 (5 bases). The germline V gene encodes CDR1 SGHTA and CDR2 FQGNSA. The V end lost 3 bases, the J end lost 5 bases, and 8 bases lay between the germline ends. This CDR3 comprises 12 residues. The CDR3: CASSFLGDEQYF. The CDR3 DNA follows: TGTGCCAGCAGCTTTTTAGGGGACGAGCAGTACTTC.

This clone was observed once. This chain joins TRBV9 and TRBJ2-3, with D possibly TRBD1 on 5 matching bases. Germline assignment: CDR1 SGDLS and CDR2 YYNGEE. The CDR3 consists of 16 residues. Trimming cost V 1 base and J 2 bases, with 14 bases left between them. CDR3 DNA: TGTGCCAGCAGCGTATCGACAGCATCTAACACAGATACGCAGTATTTT. Encoded protein: CASSVSTASNTDTQYF. The full variable domain, its missing parts supplied by reference TRBV9 and TRBJ2-3, is DSGVTQTPKHLITATGQRVTLRCSPRSGDLSVYWYQQSLDQGLQFLIQYYNGEERAKGNILERFSAQQFPDLHSELNLSSLELGDSALYFCASSVSTASNTDTQYFGPGTRLTVL.

The CDR3 here is CASSQDGTGELFF. CDR3 in DNA: TGTGCCAGCAGCCAAGATGGTACCGGGGAGCTGTTTTTT. The chain couples TRBV3-1 (or the pseudogene TRBV3-2) to TRBJ2-2; no reliable D call. CDR1 is LGHDT and CDR2 is YNNKEL in the germline V gene (reference sequence). The CDR3 is made up of 13 amino acids. The V end lost 0 bases, the J end lost 5 bases, and 4 bases lay between the germline ends.

The rearrangement uses TRBV19 and TRBJ1-1; D is unclear. The CDR3 sequence is 15 residues long. Germline V gene data show CDR1 as LNHDA and CDR2 as SQIVND (reference sequence). The ends were cut back, 7 bases at V and 1 base at J, with 16 bases in the middle. The CDR3, as DNA: TGTGCCAGTAAGTACTATACGGAACGGAACACTGAAGCTTTCTTT. It yields the protein CASKYYTERNTEAFF.

This clone appeared once. The chain is built from TRBV27 and TRBJ2-3; D gene ambiguous. The length of the CDR3 is 17 residues. Between the trimmed V and J ends, which lost 5 bases and 0 bases, there was a span of 18 bases. Looked up from germline, CDR1 is MNHEY and CDR2 is SMNVEV (reference sequence). CDR3 loop: CASSPQLPTTSTDTQYF. The DNA of the CDR3 is TGTGCCAGCAGTCCACAATTACCAACAACGAGCACAGATACGCAGTATTTT.